One and the same sample provided the 24 T cell receptor beta chains below, sequenced in a study of blood T cell repertoires in COVID-19. Some clones are missing from TCRdb's copy, which holds only in-frame ones; the method was immunoSEQ multiplex PCR. The repertoire consists of 110,000 or so clones, with roughly four fifths occurring once and the leading ten covering 8% to 13%. The sequencing sample was made of peripheral blood. These TCRs come from a human donor in a cohort sampled during active COVID-19.

The J gene is TRBJ2-1, the V gene TRBV7-9; perhaps TRBD2 as D (6 bases). V lost 5 bases and J 8 bases, leaving 10 bases between the germline ends. Germline loops: CDR1 SEHNR, CDR2 FQNEAQ (reference sequence). The CDR3 is made up of 12 amino acids. CDR3 in DNA: TGTGCCAGCAGCCTTGGGGGGTATGAGCAGTTCTTC. This gives the protein CASSLGGYEQFF.

This chain joins TRBV4-3 and TRBJ1-3, with D possibly matching TRBD1 (6 bases). With 0 bases removed from V and 2 bases from J, the gap between germline ends came to 8 bases. This CDR3 is 15 amino acids long. The germline V gene encodes CDR1 LGHNA and CDR2 YSLEER. The CDR3 loop is CASSQDAGAGNTIYF. The CDR3 coding sequence is TGCGCCAGCAGCCAAGATGCAGGGGCTGGAAACACCATATATTTT.

The rearrangement links TRBV6-5 to TRBJ1-2; TRBD1 aligns across 10 bases. Trimming took 7 bases from V and 5 from J; bases not matched to a gene: 10. This CDR3 contains 15 residues. In germline, CDR1 is MNHEY, CDR2 SVGAGI. CDR3 residues: CASTPVRGQGYGYTF. In nucleotides, the CDR3 is TGTGCCAGCACCCCAGTCCGGGGACAGGGGTATGGCTACACCTTC.

The rearrangement links TRBV11-3 to TRBJ2-3, with 13 bases that match TRBD2. The length of the CDR3 is 22 residues. CDR1 is SGHNT, CDR2 YENEEA, per germline. The V segment lost 0 bases and the J segment 4 bases; nucleotides outside the gene matches: 19. CDR3 bases: TGTGCCAGCAGCTTAGATTATTTGGGGACCTGGACTAGCGGGAGTCTTGCAGATACGCAGTATTTT. This sequence encodes CASSLDYLGTWTSGSLADTQYF. Full variable domain (outside the CDR3, taken from reference TRBV11-3 and TRBJ2-3): EAGVVQSPRYKIIEKKQPVAFWCNPISGHNTLYWYLQNLGQGPELLIRYENEEAVDDSQLPKDRFSAERLKGVDSTLKIQPAELGDSAVYLCASSLDYLGTWTSGSLADTQYFGPGTRLTVL.

The chain recombines TRBV7-3 with TRBJ2-1, with D perhaps TRBD2 (5 bases). Germline V lookup: CDR1 SGHTA, CDR2 FQGTGA. The CDR3 spans 14 residues. Trimming pared 5 bases from V and 9 bases from J, leaving 17 bases between. As DNA, the CDR3 is TGTGCCAGCAGCCCGGGATTTGTTAAGGGTGAGCAGTTCTTC. This encodes CASSPGFVKGEQFF.

This clone was counted between two and nine times. The chain has TRBV20-1 and TRBJ2-3; D might be TRBD2 (6 bases). The length of the CDR3 is 11 residues. Trimming removed 5 bases at V and 4 bases at J, with 7 bases between. Germline lookup yields CDR1 DFQATT and CDR2 SNEGSKA (reference sequence). CDR3 residues: CSAREPDTQYF. The CDR3 region has the DNA TGCAGTGCTCGGGAGCCAGATACGCAGTATTTT.

V usage is TRBV12-5 and J usage is TRBJ1-2; D unclear. The CDR3 loop spans 12 amino acids. Germline V gene lookup returns CDR1 LGHNT and CDR2 FRNRAP. Trimming shortened V by 3 bases and J by 4 bases, and 6 bases separated the two germline ends. CDR3 residues: CASGFEGYGYTF. CDR3 nucleotide sequence: TGTGCTAGTGGTTTCGAGGGCTATGGCTACACCTTC.

The chain employs TRBV6-5 and TRBJ1-1; perhaps TRBD1 as D (6 bases). V was trimmed by 6 bases and J by 1 base, leaving 12 bases between them. This CDR3 contains 14 residues. In germline, CDR1 is MNHEY, CDR2 SVGAGI. The CDR3 coding sequence is TGTGCCAGCAGCCTGGGACACCAGAACACTGAAGCTTTCTTT. Translated: CASSLGHQNTEAFF.

In this sample, this clone turned up a few times. The rearrangement uses TRBV19 and TRBJ1-4; 10 bases fit TRBD1. Germline V CDR1 and CDR2: LNHDA, SQIVND (reference sequence). CDR3 length: 15 amino acids. The junction had 9 bases not matched to a gene; V was cut back by 3 bases and J by 11 bases. The CDR3 sequence is CASSIVRQGAMKLFF. CDR3 DNA sequence: TGTGCCAGTAGTATCGTCCGACAGGGGGCGATGAAACTGTTTTTT.

This rearrangement joins TRBV12-3 or TRBV12-4 to TRBJ2-1, with 8 bases that match TRBD2. The CDR3 is 12 amino acids. V lost 8 bases and J lost 7; bases outside the gene matches: 4. CDR3 sequence reads: CASASGWNEQFF. CDR3 DNA: TGTGCCAGCGCTAGCGGGTGGAATGAGCAGTTCTTC.

The CDR3 nucleotides read TGCGCCAGCAGCTTGGACGGTTCCTACAATGAGCAGTTCTTC. The encoded protein is CASSLDGSYNEQFF. This chain joins TRBV5-1 and TRBJ2-1; D not certain. This CDR3 region has 14 residues. V was pared by 0 bases and J by 1 base, with 5 bases between. The germline gives CDR1 SGHRS, CDR2 YFSETQ.

The gene calls are TRBV20-1 and TRBJ1-3; TRBD1 matches 7 bases. V was pared by 3 bases and J by 0 bases, with 2 bases of the junction left unmatched. This CDR3 contains 14 residues. Germline V gene lookup returns CDR1 DFQATT and CDR2 SNEGSKA (reference sequence). The CDR3: CSASKGASGNTIYF. CDR3 DNA: TGCAGTGCTAGTAAGGGGGCCTCTGGAAACACCATATATTTT.

This chain links TRBV28 with TRBJ2-1; unclear D gene. The CDR3 contains 14 residues. Trimming took 7 bases from V and 7 from J, leaving 17 bases between them. Germline values: CDR1 MDHEN, CDR2 SYDVKM. CDR3 in DNA: TGTGCCAGCAATCCCCTTACACCGGGTAATGAGCAGTTCTTC. It yields the protein CASNPLTPGNEQFF.

The chain uses TRBV7-9 and TRBJ1-1, with 8 bases identical to TRBD1. Germline V gene data show CDR1 as SEHNR and CDR2 as FQNEAQ (reference sequence). Unmatched junction bases numbered 8, after V lost 5 bases and J lost 6 bases. CDR3 length: 14 residues. The CDR3 bases are TGTGCCAGCAGCCCCGGACAGGGTTCCCCTGAAGCTTTCTTT. This encodes CASSPGQGSPEAFF.

The rearrangement links TRBV5-8 to TRBJ1-2; D remains ambiguous. Germline V gene lookup returns CDR1 SGHTS and CDR2 YDEGEE. The V end was cut by 0 bases, the J end by 6 bases, with 15 bases between. This CDR3 comprises 15 residues. In nucleotides, the CDR3 is TGTGCCAGCAGCTTGGACGGGATCATCCCTAATGGCTACACCTTC. Translating gives CASSLDGIIPNGYTF.

In nucleotides, the CDR3 is TGTGCCAGCAGCTTAGGGGCCCTGACAGGGGTTTCTGGCTACACCTTC. Encoded protein: CASSLGALTGVSGYTF. This chain connects TRBV7-2 to TRBJ1-2; 8 nucleotides align to TRBD1. Germline loops: CDR1 SGHTA, CDR2 FQGNSA. The CDR3 runs 16 residues. V lost 1 base to trimming and J lost 7 bases; unmatched junction nucleotides: 11. Full variable domain (missing parts from reference TRBV7-2 and TRBJ1-2): GAGVSQSPSNKVTEKGKDVELRCDPISGHTALYWYRQSLGQGLEFLIYFQGNSAPDKSGLPSDRFSAERTGGSVSTLTIQRTQQEDSAVYLCASSLGALTGVSGYTFGSGTRLTVV.

This CDR3 reads CASSVHGQGRNYGYTF. CDR3 nucleotide sequence: TGTGCCAGCAGCGTACATGGACAGGGGAGGAACTATGGCTACACCTTC. This chain links TRBV9 with TRBJ1-2, with TRBD1 matching over 9 bases. The CDR3 has 16 residues. Trimming took 1 base from V and 2 from J; bases not matched to a gene: 6. Germline values: CDR1 SGDLS, CDR2 YYNGEE.

The V and J genes are TRBV6-2 or TRBV6-3 and TRBJ2-1, with unresolved D. The germline V and J ends were trimmed by 0 bases and 7 bases, with 16 bases remaining between them. CDR1 is MNHEY and CDR2 is SVGEGT in the germline V gene. The CDR3 spans 16 residues. CDR3 residues: CASSYSIEGLGNEQFF. The DNA of the CDR3 is TGTGCCAGCAGTTACTCAATCGAAGGCCTAGGAAATGAGCAGTTCTTC.

V usage is TRBV4-1 and J usage is TRBJ2-7, with D possibly being TRBD2 (6 bases). The CDR3 runs to 15 residues. In germline, CDR1 is MGHRA, CDR2 YSYEKL. The V end was cut by 7 bases, the J end by 6 bases, with 22 bases between. The CDR3 is CASTIRAGRAGEQYF. The CDR3 bases are TGCGCCAGCACAATTCGAGCGGGCAGGGCTGGCGAGCAGTACTTC.

This clone was detected only a few times. This rearrangement joins TRBV5-4 to TRBJ2-3; 7 bases align to TRBD2. CDR3 length: 17 residues. V shed 0 bases and J 1 base; nucleotides not matched to a gene: 8. Looked up from germline, CDR1 is SGHNT and CDR2 is YYREEE (reference sequence). The CDR3 DNA reads TGTGCCAGCAGCTTGGGAGCGAGCGCGGGGGGCACAGATACGCAGTATTTT. Translating it yields CASSLGASAGGTDTQYF.

The rearrangement joins TRBV5-6 to TRBJ2-3; TRBD2 matches 7 bases. CDR1 SGHDT and CDR2 YYEEEE come from the germline V gene. This CDR3 comprises 19 residues. V shed 7 bases, J shed 0 bases, and the junction held 20 bases outside the gene matches. The CDR3, as DNA: TGTGCCAGCTACCCCCGGCGGCTAGCGGAAGCTTCAAGCACAGATACGCAGTATTTT. It translates to CASYPRRLAEASSTDTQYF.

The rearrangement links TRBV18 to TRBJ2-1; 11 bases are a match to TRBD2. The CDR3 consists of 16 residues. Trimming took 2 bases from V and 7 from J; bases not matched to a gene: 7. Per germline, CDR1 KGHSH and CDR2 LQKENI. This chain's CDR3 is CASSPTLAGAENEQFF. Written as DNA, the CDR3 is TGTGCCAGCTCACCAACACTAGCGGGAGCGGAGAATGAGCAGTTCTTC.

The chain recombines TRBV7-3 with TRBJ2-1; no clear D. This CDR3 spans 15 amino acids. Trimming pared 0 bases from V and 3 bases from J, leaving 9 bases between. Germline V gene data show CDR1 as SGHTA and CDR2 as FQGTGA. For the CDR3, the DNA is TGTGCCAGCAGCTTAACAGAGGCAGTCTACAATGAGCAGTTCTTC. This encodes CASSLTEAVYNEQFF.

The chain joins TRBV12-3 or TRBV12-4 to TRBJ2-5; 8 nucleotides line up with TRBD1. V trimming: 6 bases; J trimming: 3 bases; junction bases outside the gene matches: 3. This CDR3 has 13 residues. CDR3 DNA: TGTGCCAGCAGAGACAGGGGAGAAGAGACCCAGTACTTC. Its translation is CASRDRGEETQYF.